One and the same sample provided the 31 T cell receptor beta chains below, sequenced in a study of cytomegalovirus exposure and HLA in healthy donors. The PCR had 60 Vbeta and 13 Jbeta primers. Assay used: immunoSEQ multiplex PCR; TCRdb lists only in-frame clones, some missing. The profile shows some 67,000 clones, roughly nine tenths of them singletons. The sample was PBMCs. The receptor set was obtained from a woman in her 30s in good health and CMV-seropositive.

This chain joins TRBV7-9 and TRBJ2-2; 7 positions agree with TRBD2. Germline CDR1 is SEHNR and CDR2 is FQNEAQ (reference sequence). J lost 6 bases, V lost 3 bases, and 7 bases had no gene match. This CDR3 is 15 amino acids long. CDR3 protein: CASSFPGRVAGELFF. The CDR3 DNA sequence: TGTGCCAGCAGCTTCCCAGGGAGGGTCGCCGGGGAGCTGTTTTTT.

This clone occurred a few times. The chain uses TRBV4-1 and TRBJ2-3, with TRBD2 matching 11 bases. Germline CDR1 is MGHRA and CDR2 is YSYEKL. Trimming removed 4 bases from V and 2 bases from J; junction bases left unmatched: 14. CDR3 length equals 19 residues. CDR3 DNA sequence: TGCGCCAGCAGCCCCAAAGAAACGCCGGGACTAGCGGTCACAGATACGCAGTATTTT. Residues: CASSPKETPGLAVTDTQYF.

The CDR3: CASSSLLVKFF. The CDR3 nucleotides read TGTGCCAGCAGTTCCTTGCTAGTTAAGTTCTTC. This chain uses TRBV2 with TRBJ2-1, with unresolved D. CDR3 length: 11 residues. Germline loops: CDR1 SNHLY, CDR2 FYNNEI. The germline V and J ends were trimmed by 5 bases and 14 bases, with 13 bases remaining between them.

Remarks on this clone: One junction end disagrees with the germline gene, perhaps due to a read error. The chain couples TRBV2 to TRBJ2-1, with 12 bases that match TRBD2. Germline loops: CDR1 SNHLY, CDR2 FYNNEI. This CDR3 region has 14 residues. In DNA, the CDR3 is TGTGCCAGCAGTTGGACTAGCGGGGTCCCCCGACGTCTCTTC. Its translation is CASSWTSGVPRRLF.

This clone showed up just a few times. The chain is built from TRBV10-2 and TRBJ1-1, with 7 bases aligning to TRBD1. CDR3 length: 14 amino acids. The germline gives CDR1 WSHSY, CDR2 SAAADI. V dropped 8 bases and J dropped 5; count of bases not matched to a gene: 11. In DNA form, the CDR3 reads TGCGCCAGCGCCGGTGGAGGGGGCCTTACTGAAGCTTTCTTT. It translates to CASAGGGGLTEAFF.

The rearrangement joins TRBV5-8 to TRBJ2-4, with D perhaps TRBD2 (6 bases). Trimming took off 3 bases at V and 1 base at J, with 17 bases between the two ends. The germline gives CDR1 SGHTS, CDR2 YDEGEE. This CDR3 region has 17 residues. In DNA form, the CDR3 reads TGTGCCAGCAGCTCCCTTGGGGGGTTTTCCGCCAAAAACATTCAGTACTTC. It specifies CASSSLGGFSAKNIQYF.

CDR3 in DNA: TGTGCCAGCAGCCCCCCCCCTGGACAGGCCGGGGAGCTGTTTTTT. Amino acids: CASSPPPGQAGELFF. The V and J genes are TRBV7-9 and TRBJ2-2; 7 nucleotides agree with TRBD1. This CDR3 region has 15 residues. Per germline, CDR1 SEHNR and CDR2 FQNEAQ (reference sequence). With V trimmed by 5 bases and J by 6 bases, 9 bases remained unmatched.

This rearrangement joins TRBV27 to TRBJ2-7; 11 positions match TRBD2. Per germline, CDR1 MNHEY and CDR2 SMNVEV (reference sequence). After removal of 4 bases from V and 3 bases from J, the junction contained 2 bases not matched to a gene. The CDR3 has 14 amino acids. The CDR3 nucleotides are TGTGCCAGCAGTTCACTAGCGGGAGTCTACGAGCAGTACTTC. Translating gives CASSSLAGVYEQYF.

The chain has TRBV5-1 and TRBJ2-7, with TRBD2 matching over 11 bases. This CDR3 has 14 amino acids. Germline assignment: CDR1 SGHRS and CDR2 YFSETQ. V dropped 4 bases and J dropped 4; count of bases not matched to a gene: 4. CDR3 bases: TGCGCCAGCAGCCCCGGGACTAGCGGTTACGAGCAGTACTTC. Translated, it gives CASSPGTSGYEQYF.

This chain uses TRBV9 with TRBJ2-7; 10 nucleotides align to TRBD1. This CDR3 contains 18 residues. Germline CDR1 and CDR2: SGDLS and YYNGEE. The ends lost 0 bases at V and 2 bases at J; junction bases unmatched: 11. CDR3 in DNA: TGTGCCAGCAGCGTAGCTCCCCCGGGGGGACAGGGGACCTACGAGCAGTACTTC. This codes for CASSVAPPGGQGTYEQYF.

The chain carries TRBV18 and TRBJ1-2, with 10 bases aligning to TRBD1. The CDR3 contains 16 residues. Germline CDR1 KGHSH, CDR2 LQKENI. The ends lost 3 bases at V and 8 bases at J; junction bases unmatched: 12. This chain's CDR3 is CASSPWRQGARSGYTF. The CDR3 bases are TGTGCCAGCTCACCTTGGAGACAGGGGGCGAGGTCCGGCTACACCTTC.

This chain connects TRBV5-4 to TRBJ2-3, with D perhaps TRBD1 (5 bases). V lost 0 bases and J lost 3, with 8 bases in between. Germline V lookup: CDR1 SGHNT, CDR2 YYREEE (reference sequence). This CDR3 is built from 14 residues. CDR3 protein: CASSLGGLTDTQYF. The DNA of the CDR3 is TGTGCCAGCAGCTTGGGGGGCCTAACAGATACGCAGTATTTT.

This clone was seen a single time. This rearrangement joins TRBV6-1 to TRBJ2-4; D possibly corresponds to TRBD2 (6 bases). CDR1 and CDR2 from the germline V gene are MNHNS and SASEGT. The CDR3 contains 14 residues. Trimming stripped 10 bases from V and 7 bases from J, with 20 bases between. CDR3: CATSKWGTGNIQYF. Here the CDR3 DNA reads TGTGCCACCAGCAAGTGGGGGACTGGCAACATTCAGTACTTC.

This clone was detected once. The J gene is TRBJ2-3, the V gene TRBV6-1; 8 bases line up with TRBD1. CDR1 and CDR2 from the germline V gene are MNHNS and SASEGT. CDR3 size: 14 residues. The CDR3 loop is CTLAAGGRTDTQYF. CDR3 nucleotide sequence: TGTACCCTCGCGGCAGGGGGCCGCACAGATACGCAGTATTTT.

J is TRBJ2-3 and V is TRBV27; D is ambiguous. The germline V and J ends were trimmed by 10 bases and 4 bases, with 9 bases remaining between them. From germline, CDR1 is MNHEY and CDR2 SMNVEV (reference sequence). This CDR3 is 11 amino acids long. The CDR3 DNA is TGTGCCACCATATCGGCAGATACGCAGTATTTT. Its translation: CATISADTQYF.

In nucleotides, the CDR3 is TGTGCCTGGACCATCTGGGAGTCTGCTTTCTTT. It encodes CAWTIWESAFF. The chain employs TRBV30 and TRBJ1-1; the D is unclear. Per the germline V gene, CDR1 is GTSNPN and CDR2 is SVGIG (reference sequence). The V end was cut by 4 bases, the J end by 11 bases, with 14 bases between. The CDR3 sequence is 11 residues long. Full variable domain (missing parts from reference TRBV30 and TRBJ1-1): SQTIHQWPATLVQPVGSPLSLECTVEGTSNPNLYWYRQAAGRGLQLLFYSVGIGQISSEVPQNLSASRPQDRQFILSSKKLLLSDSGFYLCAWTIWESAFFGQGTRLTVV.

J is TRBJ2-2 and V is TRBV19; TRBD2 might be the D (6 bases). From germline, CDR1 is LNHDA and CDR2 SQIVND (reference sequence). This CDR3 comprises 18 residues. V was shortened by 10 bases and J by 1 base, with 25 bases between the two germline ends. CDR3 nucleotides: TGTGCCACGGGTGGACTATTTGGGAGTCGGCAGAACACCGGGGAGCTGTTTTTT. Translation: CATGGLFGSRQNTGELFF.

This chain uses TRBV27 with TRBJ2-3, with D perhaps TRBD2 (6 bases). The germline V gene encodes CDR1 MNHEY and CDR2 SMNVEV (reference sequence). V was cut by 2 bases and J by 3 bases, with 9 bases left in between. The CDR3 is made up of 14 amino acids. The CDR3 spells CASSLRAGTDTQYF. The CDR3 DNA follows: TGTGCCAGCAGTTTACGGGCGGGAACAGATACGCAGTATTTT.

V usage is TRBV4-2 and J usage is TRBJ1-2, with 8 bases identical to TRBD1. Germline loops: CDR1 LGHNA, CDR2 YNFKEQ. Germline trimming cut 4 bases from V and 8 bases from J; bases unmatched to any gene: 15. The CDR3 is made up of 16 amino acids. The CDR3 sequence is CASSLGQGRKVYGYTF. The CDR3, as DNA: TGTGCCAGCAGCCTTGGACAGGGACGGAAGGTTTACGGCTACACCTTC.

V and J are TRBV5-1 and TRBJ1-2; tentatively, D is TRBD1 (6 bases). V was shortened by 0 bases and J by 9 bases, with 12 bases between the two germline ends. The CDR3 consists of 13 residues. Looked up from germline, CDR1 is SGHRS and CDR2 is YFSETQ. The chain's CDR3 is CASSLEQGRRYTF. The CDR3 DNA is TGCGCCAGCAGCTTGGAACAGGGACGTCGCTACACCTTC.

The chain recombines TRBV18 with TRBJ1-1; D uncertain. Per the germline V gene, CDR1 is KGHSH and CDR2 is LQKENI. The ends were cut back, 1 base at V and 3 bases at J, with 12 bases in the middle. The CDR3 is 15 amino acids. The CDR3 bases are TGTGCCAGCTCACCACGCGAAGGGAGAGACACTGAAGCTTTCTTT. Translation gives CASSPREGRDTEAFF.

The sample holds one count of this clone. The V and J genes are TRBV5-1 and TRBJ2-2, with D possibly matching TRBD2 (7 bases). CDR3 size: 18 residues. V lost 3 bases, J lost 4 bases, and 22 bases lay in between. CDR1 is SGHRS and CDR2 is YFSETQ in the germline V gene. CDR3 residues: CASSSGGTGFVFTGELFF. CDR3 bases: TGCGCCAGCAGCTCGGGAGGTACAGGGTTTGTATTCACCGGGGAGCTGTTTTTT.

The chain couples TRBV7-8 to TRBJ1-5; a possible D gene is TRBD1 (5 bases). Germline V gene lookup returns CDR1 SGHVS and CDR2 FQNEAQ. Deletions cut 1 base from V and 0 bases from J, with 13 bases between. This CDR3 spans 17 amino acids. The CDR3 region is CASSLELVGASNQPQHF. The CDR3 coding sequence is TGTGCCAGCAGCTTAGAATTGGTTGGGGCTAGCAATCAGCCCCAGCATTTT.

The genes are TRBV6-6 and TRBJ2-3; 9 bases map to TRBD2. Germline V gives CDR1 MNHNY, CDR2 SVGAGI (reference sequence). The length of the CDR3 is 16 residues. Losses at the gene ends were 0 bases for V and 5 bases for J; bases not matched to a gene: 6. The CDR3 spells CASSYSVGSGRDTQYF. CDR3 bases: TGTGCCAGCAGTTACTCGGTTGGTAGCGGGAGAGATACGCAGTATTTT.

The CDR3 DNA reads TGTGCCAGCAGTCTTAACGGGAACTATGGCTACACCTTC. Residues: CASSLNGNYGYTF. The V gene is TRBV6-5, the J gene TRBJ1-2; D unresolved. CDR1 and CDR2 from the germline V gene are MNHEY and SVGAGI. This CDR3 has 13 amino acids. V was shortened by 5 bases and J by 2 bases, with 9 bases between the two germline ends.

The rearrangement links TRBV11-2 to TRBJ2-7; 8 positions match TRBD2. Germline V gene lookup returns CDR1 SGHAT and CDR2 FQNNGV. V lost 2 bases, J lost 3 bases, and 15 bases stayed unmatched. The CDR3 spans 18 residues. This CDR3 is CASSLWPRGSGSLYEQYF. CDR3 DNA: TGTGCCAGCAGCTTATGGCCCCGCGGGAGCGGGAGTCTCTACGAGCAGTACTTC.

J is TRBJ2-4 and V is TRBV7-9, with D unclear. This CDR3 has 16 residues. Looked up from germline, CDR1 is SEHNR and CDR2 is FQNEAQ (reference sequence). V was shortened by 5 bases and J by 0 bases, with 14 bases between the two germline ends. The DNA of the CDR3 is TGTGCCAGCAGCCAGAGCCGACTTCTAGCCAAAAACATTCAGTACTTC. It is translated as CASSQSRLLAKNIQYF.

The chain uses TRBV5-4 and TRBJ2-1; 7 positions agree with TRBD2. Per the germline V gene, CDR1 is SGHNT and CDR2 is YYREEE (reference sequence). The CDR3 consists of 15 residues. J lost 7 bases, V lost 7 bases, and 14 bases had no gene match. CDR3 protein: CASYHTSGMINEQFF. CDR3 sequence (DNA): TGTGCCAGCTATCACACCAGCGGGATGATAAATGAGCAGTTCTTC.

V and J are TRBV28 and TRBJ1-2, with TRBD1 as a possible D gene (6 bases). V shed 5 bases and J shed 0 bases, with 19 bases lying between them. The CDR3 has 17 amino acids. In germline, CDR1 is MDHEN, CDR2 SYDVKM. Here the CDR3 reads CASSQQGFVRANYGYTF. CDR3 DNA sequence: TGTGCCAGCAGTCAACAGGGATTTGTTCGAGCTAACTATGGCTACACCTTC.

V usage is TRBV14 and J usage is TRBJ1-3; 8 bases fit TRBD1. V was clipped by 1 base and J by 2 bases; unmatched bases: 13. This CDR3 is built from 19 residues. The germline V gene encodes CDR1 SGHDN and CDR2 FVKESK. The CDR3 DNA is TGTGCCAGCAGCCAAGTGAATCCCCCCGGACAGGGAGCTGGAAACACCATATATTTT. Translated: CASSQVNPPGQGAGNTIYF.

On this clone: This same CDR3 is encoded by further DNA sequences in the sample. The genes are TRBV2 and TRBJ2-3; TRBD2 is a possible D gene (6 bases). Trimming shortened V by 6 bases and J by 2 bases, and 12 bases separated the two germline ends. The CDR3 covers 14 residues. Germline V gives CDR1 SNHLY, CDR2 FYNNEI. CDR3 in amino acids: CASRSGGYTDTQYF. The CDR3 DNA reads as TGTGCCAGCAGGTCTGGGGGGTACACAGATACGCAGTATTTT.